A single sample gave rise to the 19 T cell receptor beta chains below, sequenced in a study of CD8+CD57+ T cells in acquired aplastic anemia. Profiles of TCR beta VDJ and CDR3 were generated from a genomic DNA template. TCRdb re-called the reads with MiXCR, one entry per CDR3 protein. This table has 150,000 to 200,000 distinct CDR3 sequences, roughly 65% appearing once. Sequencing was done on patients that had shown CD8+CD57+ cell expansion by flow cytometry. The specimen was sorted CD4+, CD8+, or CD8+CD57+ T cells (not recorded which) from PBMCs. These receptors were taken from a human donor with aplastic anemia.

The V gene is TRBV10-3, the J gene TRBJ2-1; 8 bases fit TRBD2. This CDR3 spans 15 amino acids. Germline CDR1 and CDR2: ENHRY and SYGVKD. V was pared by 4 bases and J by 7 bases, with 9 bases of the junction left unmatched. CDR3 sequence: CAISGERGGSNEQFF. DNA for the CDR3: TGTGCCATCAGTGGGGAACGGGGGGGCTCGAATGAGCAGTTCTTC.

The chain recombines TRBV7-2 with TRBJ1-6; possibly TRBD1 for D (5 bases). Trimming left V 5 bases short and J 11 bases short, with 22 bases between. The CDR3 is 16 residues long. Germline V lookup: CDR1 SGHTA, CDR2 FQGNSA. In DNA form, the CDR3 reads TGTGCCAGCAGCCAAGCTGACTCAGGGAGGGATCCACCCCTCCACTTT. Amino acid sequence: CASSQADSGRDPPLHF.

This clonotype was detected many times. V and J are TRBV7-8 and TRBJ1-2; D not certain. V was trimmed by 2 bases and J by 4 bases, leaving 20 bases between them. The length of the CDR3 is 17 residues. The V gene's germline CDR1 is SGHVS and CDR2 FQNEAQ. The CDR3 sequence is CASSLRVYPTPLYGYTF. The CDR3 bases are TGTGCCAGCAGCTTAAGGGTCTACCCCACCCCCCTCTATGGCTACACCTTC.

This clonotype has a single count. The V call is TRBV5-6, the J call TRBJ2-3; TRBD1 might be the D (6 bases). The CDR3 is 15 residues long. With 0 bases removed from V and 2 bases from J, the gap between germline ends came to 10 bases. Looked up from germline, CDR1 is SGHDT and CDR2 is YYEEEE. CDR3 sequence reads: CASSLVRGLTDTQYF. The CDR3 DNA reads as TGTGCCAGCAGCTTGGTCAGGGGCCTCACAGATACGCAGTATTTT.

This rearrangement joins TRBV19 to TRBJ1-5; no reliable D call. Trimming took off 7 bases at V and 4 bases at J, with 11 bases between the two ends. CDR1 and CDR2 from the germline V gene are LNHDA and SQIVND (reference sequence). The CDR3 sequence is 13 residues long. The CDR3 sequence: CASILQRNQPQHF. CDR3 bases: TGTGCCAGTATCCTCCAGCGGAATCAGCCCCAGCATTTT.

V is TRBV20-1 and J is TRBJ2-3; 10 nucleotides match TRBD2. The V segment lost 8 bases and the J segment 1 base; nucleotides outside the gene matches: 12. CDR1 and CDR2 from the germline V gene are DFQATT and SNEGSKA (reference sequence). CDR3 size: 16 residues. CDR3 in amino acids: CSTPAHLAGGTDTQYF. The CDR3 DNA reads TGCAGTACCCCGGCCCATCTAGCGGGGGGCACAGATACGCAGTATTTT.

To note about this clonotype: This may arise from a read error, as a much more abundant clone is one base away. The V call is TRBV12-3 or TRBV12-4, the J call TRBJ1-3; no reliable D call. V was clipped by 7 bases and J by 0 bases, with 13 bases between them. The CDR3 is made up of 15 amino acids. The CDR3 reads CASTFGRYSGNTIYF. Written as DNA, the CDR3 is TGTGCCAGCACCTTTGGACGGTACTCTGGAAACACCATATATTTT.

This clonotype was seen just once. CDR3: CASKERQGNTGELFF. CDR3 in DNA: TGTGCCAGCAAAGAAAGGCAGGGAAACACCGGGGAGCTGTTTTTT. The rearrangement joins TRBV12-3 or TRBV12-4 to TRBJ2-2, with D tentatively TRBD1 (5 bases). V was cut by 7 bases and J by 2 bases, with 14 bases left in between. CDR3 length: 15 amino acids.

This clonotype was recorded at least ten times. This chain connects TRBV5-1 to TRBJ2-1; 11 bases agree with TRBD2. V trimming: 0 bases; J trimming: 9 bases; junction bases outside the gene matches: 5. The CDR3 totals 15 residues. Germline values: CDR1 SGHRS, CDR2 YFSETQ. CDR3 DNA: TGCGCCAGCAGCTTGGCGTTAGCGGGGGGGCTTGAGCAGTTCTTC. This encodes CASSLALAGGLEQFF.

This chain links TRBV20-1 with TRBJ2-1; 11 bases match TRBD2. The CDR3 runs to 14 residues. Germline V gives CDR1 DFQATT, CDR2 SNEGSKA (reference sequence). The ends lost 5 bases at V and 3 bases at J; junction bases unmatched: 3. CDR3 nucleotide sequence: TGCAGTGCTTCCGGGACTAGCGGCTACAATGAGCAGTTCTTC. Translated, it gives CSASGTSGYNEQFF.

This CDR3 reads CSADWTSGSTDTQYF. The CDR3 DNA sequence: TGCAGTGCTGATTGGACTAGCGGAAGCACAGATACGCAGTATTTT. The genes are TRBV20-1 and TRBJ2-3; 10 bases agree with TRBD2. V lost 5 bases, J lost 0 bases, and 5 bases stayed unmatched. The CDR3 extends over 15 amino acids. Germline V lookup: CDR1 DFQATT, CDR2 SNEGSKA (reference sequence).

In this sample, this clonotype turned up a few times. The genes are TRBV7-2 and TRBJ1-3; D remains unclear. This CDR3 has 15 amino acids. V was pared by 6 bases and J by 0 bases, with 12 bases between. The V gene's germline CDR1 is SGHTA and CDR2 FQGNSA. The CDR3 bases are TGTGCCAGCAGATTAACGACCGTCTCTGGAAACACCATATATTTT. This translates into CASRLTTVSGNTIYF.

The table lists this clonotype with many counts. The V gene is TRBV15, the J gene TRBJ2-3, with a tentative D call TRBD1 (6 bases). V was shortened by 1 base and J by 5 bases, with 19 bases between the two germline ends. The CDR3 is made up of 17 amino acids. In germline, CDR1 is LNHNV, CDR2 YYDKDF (reference sequence). The CDR3 DNA reads as TGTGCCACCAGCAGAGTTAAATTACAGGGACCTGAAGATACGCAGTATTTT. This codes for CATSRVKLQGPEDTQYF. Based on the CDR3 plus reference TRBV15 and TRBJ2-3, the full variable domain is DAMVIQNPRYQVTQFGKPVTLSCSQTLNHNVMYWYQQKSSQAPKLLFHYYDKDFNNEADTPDNFQSRRPNTSFCFLDIRSPGLGDTAMYLCATSRVKLQGPEDTQYFGPGTRLTVL.

Worth noting for this clonotype: Lacking the conserved final phenylalanine or tryptophan, this CDR3 likely reflects a read error. V is TRBV7-3 and J is TRBJ2-3, with 11 bases matching TRBD2. The CDR3 covers 18 residues. With V trimmed by 2 bases and J by 4 bases, 11 bases remained unmatched. Germline CDR1 reads SGHTA; CDR2 reads FQGTGA. Here the CDR3 reads CASSLVVAGGPGADTQYL. In nucleotides, the CDR3 is TGTGCCAGCAGCTTAGTCGTAGCGGGGGGGCCCGGCGCAGATACGCAGTATCTT.

The rearrangement links TRBV29-1 to TRBJ1-5, with D perhaps matching TRBD1 (5 bases). V was pared by 6 bases and J by 3 bases, with 12 bases between. CDR1 and CDR2 (germline): SQVTM, ANQGSEA. The CDR3 sequence is 13 residues long. CDR3 nucleotides: TGCAGCGTGGGGGGACGGCTCAATCAGCCCCAGCATTTT. It codes for CSVGGRLNQPQHF.

The rearrangement joins TRBV2 to TRBJ2-3; 13 bases map to TRBD2. Trimming removed 1 base from V and 2 bases from J; junction bases left unmatched: 3. CDR1 and CDR2 (germline): SNHLY, FYNNEI. The CDR3 is made up of 17 amino acids. The CDR3 nucleotides read TGTGCCAGCAGTGAAGAACTAGCGGGGGGGATCACAGATACGCAGTATTTT. It specifies CASSEELAGGITDTQYF.

V usage is TRBV2 and J usage is TRBJ2-7; unclear D gene. The CDR3 extends over 13 amino acids. Germline CDR1 reads SNHLY; CDR2 reads FYNNEI. The V end was cut by 2 bases, the J end by 2 bases, with 7 bases between. As DNA, the CDR3 is TGTGCCAGCAGTGAAACACTAACCTACGAGCAGTACTTC. Translated, it gives CASSETLTYEQYF.

This clonotype was recorded at least ten times. This sequence joins TRBV4-1 and TRBJ1-1; no firm D call. The CDR3 totals 13 residues. Per germline, CDR1 MGHRA and CDR2 YSYEKL. V lost 4 bases and J 7 bases, leaving 13 bases between the germline ends. The CDR3: CASSPIGRVEAFF. CDR3 nucleotides: TGCGCCAGCAGCCCGATCGGGAGGGTTGAAGCTTTCTTT.

This clonotype has a count of ten or more. This chain connects TRBV4-1 to TRBJ1-1; no reliable D call. This CDR3 has 18 residues. Germline assignment: CDR1 MGHRA and CDR2 YSYEKL. Trimming took 3 bases from V and 3 from J, leaving 23 bases between them. This chain's CDR3 is CASSHANGPSPFYTEAFF. The CDR3 bases are TGCGCCAGCAGCCATGCTAATGGGCCCTCTCCCTTCTACACTGAAGCTTTCTTT.